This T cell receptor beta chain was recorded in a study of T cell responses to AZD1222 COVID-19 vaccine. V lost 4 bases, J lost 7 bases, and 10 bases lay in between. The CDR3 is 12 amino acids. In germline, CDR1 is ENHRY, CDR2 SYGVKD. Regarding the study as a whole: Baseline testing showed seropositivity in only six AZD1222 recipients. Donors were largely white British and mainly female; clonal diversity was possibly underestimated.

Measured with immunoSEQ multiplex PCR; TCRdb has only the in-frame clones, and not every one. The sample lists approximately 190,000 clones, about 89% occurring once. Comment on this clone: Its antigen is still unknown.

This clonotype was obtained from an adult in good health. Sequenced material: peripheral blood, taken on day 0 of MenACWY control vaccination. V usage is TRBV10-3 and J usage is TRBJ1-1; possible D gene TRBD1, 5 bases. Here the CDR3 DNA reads TGTGCCATCAGTGTCCCCGGGGGTGAAGCTTTCTTT. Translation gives CAISVPGGEAFF.